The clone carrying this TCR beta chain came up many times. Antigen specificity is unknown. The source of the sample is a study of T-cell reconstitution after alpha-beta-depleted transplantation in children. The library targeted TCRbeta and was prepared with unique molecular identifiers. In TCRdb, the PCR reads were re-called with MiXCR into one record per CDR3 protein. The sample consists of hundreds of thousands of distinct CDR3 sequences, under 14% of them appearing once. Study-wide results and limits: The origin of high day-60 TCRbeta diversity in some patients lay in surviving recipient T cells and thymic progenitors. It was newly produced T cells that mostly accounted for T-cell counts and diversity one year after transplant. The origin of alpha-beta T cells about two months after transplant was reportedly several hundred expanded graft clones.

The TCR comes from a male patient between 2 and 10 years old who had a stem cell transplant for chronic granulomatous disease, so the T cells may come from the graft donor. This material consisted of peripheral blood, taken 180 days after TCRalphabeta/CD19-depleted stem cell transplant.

CDR3 in amino acids: CASSPRLGHYNEQFF. As DNA, the CDR3 is TGTGCCAGCAGTCCTCGACTAGGGCACTACAATGAGCAGTTCTTC. The chain employs TRBV6-2 or TRBV6-3 and TRBJ2-1; the D gene is possibly TRBD2 (6 bases). This CDR3 spans 15 amino acids. Between the trimmed V and J ends, which lost 5 bases and 3 bases, there was a span of 14 bases. Germline lookup yields CDR1 MNHEY and CDR2 SVGEGT.